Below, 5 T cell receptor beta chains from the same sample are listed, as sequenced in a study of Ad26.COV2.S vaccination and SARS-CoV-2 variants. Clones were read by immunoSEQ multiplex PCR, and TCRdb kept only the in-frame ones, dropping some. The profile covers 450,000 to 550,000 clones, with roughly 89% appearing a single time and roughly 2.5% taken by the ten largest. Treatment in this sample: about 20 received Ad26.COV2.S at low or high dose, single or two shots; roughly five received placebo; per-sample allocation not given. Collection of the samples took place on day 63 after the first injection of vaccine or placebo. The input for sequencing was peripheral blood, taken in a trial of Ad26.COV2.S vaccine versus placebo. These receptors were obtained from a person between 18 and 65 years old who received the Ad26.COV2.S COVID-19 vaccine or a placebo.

DNA for the CDR3: TGTGCCAGCAGCCAACCTGGGGGTTACGAGCAGTACGTC. It translates to CASSQPGGYEQYV. The chain is built from TRBV5-6 and TRBJ2-7; the D gene could be TRBD1 or TRBD2 (5 bases each). V lost 4 bases to trimming and J lost 4 bases, with 12 bases between them. The CDR3 extends over 13 amino acids. Germline V CDR1 and CDR2: SGHDT, YYEEEE.

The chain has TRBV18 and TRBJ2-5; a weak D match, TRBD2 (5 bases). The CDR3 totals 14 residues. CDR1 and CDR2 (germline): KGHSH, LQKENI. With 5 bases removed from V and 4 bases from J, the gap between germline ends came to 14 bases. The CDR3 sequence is CASSGSASGETQYF. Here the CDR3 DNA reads TGTGCCAGCTCAGGCTCGGCGAGCGGAGAGACCCAGTACTTC.

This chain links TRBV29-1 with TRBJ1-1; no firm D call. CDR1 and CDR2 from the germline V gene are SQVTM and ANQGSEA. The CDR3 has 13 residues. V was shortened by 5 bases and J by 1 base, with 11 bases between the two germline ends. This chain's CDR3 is CSVSGFANTEAFF. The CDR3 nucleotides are TGCAGCGTTTCGGGGTTCGCGAACACTGAAGCTTTCTTT.

CDR3 bases: TGTGCCAGCGGAGGAGGGGTGTGGGGCACCGGGGAGCTGTTTTTT. It codes for CASGGGVWGTGELFF. The chain couples TRBV2 to TRBJ2-2; possibly TRBD2 for D (6 bases). From germline, CDR1 is SNHLY and CDR2 FYNNEI. This CDR3 is built from 15 residues. Deletions cut 8 bases from V and 4 bases from J, with 17 bases between. The whole variable domain, filled in from reference TRBV2 and TRBJ2-2, reads EPEVTQTPSHQVTQMGQEVILRCVPISNHLYFYWYRQILGQKVEFLVSFYNNEISEKSEIFDDQFSVERPDGSNFTLKIRSTKLEDSAMYFCASGGGVWGTGELFFGEGSRLTVL.

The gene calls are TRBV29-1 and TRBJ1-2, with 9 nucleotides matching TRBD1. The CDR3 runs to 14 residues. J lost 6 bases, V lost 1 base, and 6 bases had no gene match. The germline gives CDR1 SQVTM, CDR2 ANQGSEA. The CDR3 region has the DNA TGCAGCGTTGAAGGGGAACAGGGGGCGAATGGCTACACCTTC. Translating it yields CSVEGEQGANGYTF.